This T cell receptor beta chain comes out of a study of regulatory T cells in long-lasting Graves disease. V was trimmed by 10 bases and J by 7 bases, leaving 11 bases between them. The CDR3 covers 10 residues. Looked up from germline, CDR1 is MNHEY and CDR2 is SVGEGT. Study-level results: Persistent patients had more shared public clonotypes (roughly 2,700) than new patients (roughly 900).

Time point: persistent/refractory GD, antithyroid drugs over 5 years with positive TRAb. From PBMCs, RNA was extracted and then used to make the TCR library. Enrollment of patients was through an endocrinology department in Xi'an, China. The table lists this clonotype with a few counts. What it recognizes is unknown. For TCR beta, libraries came from iRepertoire HTBI primers and Arm-PCR of CDR3 regions. TCRdb re-called the multiplex PCR reads with MiXCR, one entry per CDR3 protein. The sample holds a few hundred thousand distinct CDR3 sequences, about 20% seen once. The sample consisted of peripheral blood mononuclear cells (PBMCs), taken when the disease was refractory, from a patient treated with antithyroid drugs. The sequence derives from a female donor with Graves disease. The genes are TRBV6-2 or TRBV6-3 and TRBJ2-7; D is unresolved. In DNA, the CDR3 is TGTGCCACGGGCCGCCAAGAGCAGTACTTC. This codes for CATGRQEQYF.